This entry concerns a single TCR beta chain. Its antigen remains unknown. These data come from a study of metastatic and nonmetastatic thyroid tumors. Findings and limits, study-wide: Reported TCR beta diversity, measured in blood and tumor, was significantly higher for malignant thyroid tumors than for benign nodules.

Every patient was untreated before thyroid surgery. Via MiXCR, TCRdb re-called the PCR reads. In the table there are under 60,000 clones, less than 25% of which are singletons. This TCR was recovered from a male donor with papillary thyroid cancer or a benign thyroid nodule (not recorded which). Some clones in this sample may be carry-over from other donors' samples. Sequencing used blood.

CDR3 bases: TGTGCCAGCAGTGATCCGATAGAGAGGGTTTTGAATGAGCAGTTCTTC. Its protein product is CASSDPIERVLNEQFF. This sequence joins TRBV6-1 and TRBJ2-1; TRBD2 might be the D (5 bases). Germline V CDR1 and CDR2: MNHNS, SASEGT. The CDR3 extends over 16 amino acids. V lost 3 bases to trimming and J lost 7 bases, with 19 bases between them.